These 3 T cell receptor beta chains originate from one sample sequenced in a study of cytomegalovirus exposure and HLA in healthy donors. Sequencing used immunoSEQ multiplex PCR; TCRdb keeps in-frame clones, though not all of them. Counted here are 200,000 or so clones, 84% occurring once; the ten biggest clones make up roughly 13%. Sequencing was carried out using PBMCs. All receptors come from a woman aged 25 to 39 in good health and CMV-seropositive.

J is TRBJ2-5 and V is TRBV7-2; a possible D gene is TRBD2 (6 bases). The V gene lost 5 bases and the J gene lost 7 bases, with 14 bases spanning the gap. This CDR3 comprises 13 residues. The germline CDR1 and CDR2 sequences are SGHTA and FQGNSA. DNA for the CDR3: TGTGCCAGCAGCGCCCGGAGGGCTGGGACCCAGTACTTC. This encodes CASSARRAGTQYF.

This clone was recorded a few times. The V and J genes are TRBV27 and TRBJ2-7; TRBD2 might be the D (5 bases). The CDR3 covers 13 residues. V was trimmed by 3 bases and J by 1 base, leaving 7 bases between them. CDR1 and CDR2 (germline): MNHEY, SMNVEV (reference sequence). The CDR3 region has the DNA TGTGCCAGCAGTTTCGGGGAATCCTACGAGCAGTACTTC. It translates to CASSFGESYEQYF.

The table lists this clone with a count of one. For the CDR3, the DNA is TGTGCCAGCAGTGAAGAAGGGACAGTCTATGGCTACACCTTC. Residues: CASSEEGTVYGYTF. V usage is TRBV2 and J usage is TRBJ1-2; 7 bases match TRBD1. CDR1 and CDR2 (germline): SNHLY, FYNNEI. The CDR3 sequence is 14 residues long. After removal of 1 base from V and 4 bases from J, the junction contained 3 bases not matched to a gene.